Presented here are 14 T cell receptor beta chains from one specimen sequenced in a study of CD8 T cells in Susac syndrome. An input of about 0.45 to 1 ug of RNA was subjected to reverse transcription using random hexamers. From the immunoSEQ multiplex PCR reads, TCRdb called clonotypes with MiXCR, one entry per CDR3 protein. Found here are 80,000 to 90,000 distinct CDR3 sequences, 80% to 95% of them singletons; the top ten hold 0.3% to 0.4%. Specimen: CD8+ T cells from PBMCs. The receptors derive from a human donor in good health.

The V call is TRBV29-1, the J call TRBJ2-2, with D possibly being TRBD2 (6 bases). CDR1 and CDR2 (germline): SQVTM, ANQGSEA. V lost 6 bases and J 1 base, leaving 15 bases between the germline ends. The CDR3 covers 15 residues. The CDR3 DNA is TGCAGCGTCCAGGTGGGACTGAGGAACACCGGGGAGCTGTTTTTT. Amino acid sequence: CSVQVGLRNTGELFF.

This chain joins TRBV9 and TRBJ2-7; the D gene is possibly TRBD2 (6 bases). Trimming pared 0 bases from V and 9 bases from J, leaving 16 bases between. CDR3 length: 14 residues. Germline assignment: CDR1 SGDLS and CDR2 YYNGEE. The CDR3 sequence: CASSVDGGLGGQYF. The CDR3 DNA follows: TGTGCCAGCAGCGTAGACGGGGGTCTAGGCGGGCAGTACTTC.

The V call is TRBV7-6, the J call TRBJ1-2; 9 nucleotides align to TRBD1. Germline CDR1 is SGHVS and CDR2 is FNYEAQ. The J segment lost 1 base and the V segment lost 4 bases, leaving 7 bases of the junction unmatched. The CDR3 is 16 amino acids. CDR3 coding DNA: TGTGCCAGCAGCTCGGGACAGGGACCCTTTAACTATGGCTACACCTTC. Translated, it gives CASSSGQGPFNYGYTF. Combining the CDR3 with reference TRBV7-6 and TRBJ1-2 gives the whole variable domain GAGVSQSPRYKVTKRGQDVALRCDPISGHVSLYWYRQALGQGPEFLTYFNYEAQQDKSGLPNDRFSAERPEGSISTLTIQRTEQRDSAMYRCASSSGQGPFNYGYTFGSGTRLTVV.

The V gene is TRBV5-6, the J gene TRBJ1-5; perhaps TRBD1 as D (6 bases). With 0 bases removed from V and 3 bases from J, the gap between germline ends came to 13 bases. This CDR3 region has 16 residues. Germline V CDR1 and CDR2: SGHDT, YYEEEE. CDR3 DNA sequence: TGTGCCAGCAGCTTGGCCTCAGACAGGCTCAATCAGCCCCAGCATTTT. Translation gives CASSLASDRLNQPQHF.

The CDR3 DNA reads as TGTGCCAGCAGCTCCGGACAGGACGTAAACATTCAGTACTTC. It is translated as CASSSGQDVNIQYF. This rearrangement joins TRBV5-6 to TRBJ2-4; 7 bases fit TRBD1. CDR1 is SGHDT and CDR2 is YYEEEE in the germline V gene. The V and J ends lost 3 bases and 6 bases, in that order; junction bases with no gene match: 6. This CDR3 comprises 14 residues.

The chain combines TRBV6-2 or TRBV6-3 with TRBJ2-7, with 7 bases matching TRBD1. This CDR3 has 14 amino acids. The V and J ends lost 6 bases and 5 bases, in that order; junction bases with no gene match: 10. The germline CDR1 and CDR2 sequences are MNHEY and SVGEGT. CDR3 DNA sequence: TGTGCCAGCAGCTCCGTGACAGGGTCCGACGAGCAGTACTTC. This encodes CASSSVTGSDEQYF.

The rearrangement joins TRBV30 to TRBJ1-1; D call uncertain. CDR1 and CDR2 from the germline V gene are GTSNPN and SVGIG (reference sequence). Deletions cut 0 bases from V and 4 bases from J, with 9 bases between. This CDR3 region has 13 residues. The CDR3 coding sequence is TGTGCCTGGAGTGTATACCGGGCCACTGAAGCTTTCTTT. This codes for CAWSVYRATEAFF.

The V and J genes are TRBV27 and TRBJ2-1, with D possibly matching TRBD2 (7 bases). Germline V CDR1 and CDR2: MNHEY, SMNVEV (reference sequence). V was pared by 10 bases and J by 2 bases, with 15 bases between. There are 14 residues in the CDR3. Written as DNA, the CDR3 is TGTGCCACCGCTCGGGGGGCTGCCTACAATGAGCAGTTCTTC. Its protein product is CATARGAAYNEQFF.

V and J are TRBV20-1 and TRBJ1-2, with a tentative D call TRBD1 (6 bases). Trimming left V 0 bases short and J 0 bases short, with 11 bases between. The CDR3 runs to 15 residues. CDR1 and CDR2 (germline): DFQATT, SNEGSKA (reference sequence). The CDR3 reads CSARDQGRSNYGYTF. CDR3 in DNA: TGCAGTGCTAGAGATCAGGGGAGATCTAACTATGGCTACACCTTC.

This chain uses TRBV3-1 with TRBJ2-7; no firm D call. V was clipped by 2 bases and J by 3 bases, with 11 bases between them. Germline CDR1 is LGHDT and CDR2 is YNNKEL (reference sequence). This CDR3 region has 14 residues. CDR3 bases: TGTGCCAGCAGCCAACCAGGTTTCAGCTACGAGCAGTACTTC. Protein sequence: CASSQPGFSYEQYF.

This rearrangement joins TRBV27 to TRBJ2-7; no firm D call. V was pared by 6 bases and J by 2 bases, with 11 bases between. The CDR3 runs 13 residues. In germline, CDR1 is MNHEY, CDR2 SMNVEV (reference sequence). The CDR3 bases are TGTGCCAGCAGCTACCGGAGTGCCTACGAGCAGTACTTC. Encoded protein: CASSYRSAYEQYF.

The chain has TRBV29-1 and TRBJ2-7, with 10 nucleotides matching TRBD1. Looked up from germline, CDR1 is SQVTM and CDR2 is ANQGSEA. Germline trimming cut 1 base from V and 3 bases from J; bases unmatched to any gene: 6. The CDR3 is 15 amino acids. The CDR3 region has the DNA TGCAGCGTTGAAGGCTGGGGACAGGGGTTCTACGAGCAGTACTTC. Translation: CSVEGWGQGFYEQYF.

The chain recombines TRBV7-9 with TRBJ1-1; 9 nucleotides align to TRBD1. CDR3 length equals 15 residues. J was trimmed by 1 base and V by 7 bases; bases with no gene match: 7. Germline CDR1 and CDR2: SEHNR and FQNEAQ (reference sequence). CDR3 DNA sequence: TGTGCCAGCACGGGCTACAGGGGGCAGAACACTGAAGCTTTCTTT. Translated, it gives CASTGYRGQNTEAFF.

V usage is TRBV28 and J usage is TRBJ1-4, with TRBD1 as a possible D gene (5 bases). The CDR3 runs to 14 residues. V lost 6 bases, J lost 4 bases, and 12 bases lay in between. Germline V gene sequence: CDR1 MDHEN, CDR2 SYDVKM. The CDR3 DNA sequence: TGTGCCAGCAGGGAGCGGGGCCTTAATGAAAAACTGTTTTTT. Translated, it gives CASRERGLNEKLFF.